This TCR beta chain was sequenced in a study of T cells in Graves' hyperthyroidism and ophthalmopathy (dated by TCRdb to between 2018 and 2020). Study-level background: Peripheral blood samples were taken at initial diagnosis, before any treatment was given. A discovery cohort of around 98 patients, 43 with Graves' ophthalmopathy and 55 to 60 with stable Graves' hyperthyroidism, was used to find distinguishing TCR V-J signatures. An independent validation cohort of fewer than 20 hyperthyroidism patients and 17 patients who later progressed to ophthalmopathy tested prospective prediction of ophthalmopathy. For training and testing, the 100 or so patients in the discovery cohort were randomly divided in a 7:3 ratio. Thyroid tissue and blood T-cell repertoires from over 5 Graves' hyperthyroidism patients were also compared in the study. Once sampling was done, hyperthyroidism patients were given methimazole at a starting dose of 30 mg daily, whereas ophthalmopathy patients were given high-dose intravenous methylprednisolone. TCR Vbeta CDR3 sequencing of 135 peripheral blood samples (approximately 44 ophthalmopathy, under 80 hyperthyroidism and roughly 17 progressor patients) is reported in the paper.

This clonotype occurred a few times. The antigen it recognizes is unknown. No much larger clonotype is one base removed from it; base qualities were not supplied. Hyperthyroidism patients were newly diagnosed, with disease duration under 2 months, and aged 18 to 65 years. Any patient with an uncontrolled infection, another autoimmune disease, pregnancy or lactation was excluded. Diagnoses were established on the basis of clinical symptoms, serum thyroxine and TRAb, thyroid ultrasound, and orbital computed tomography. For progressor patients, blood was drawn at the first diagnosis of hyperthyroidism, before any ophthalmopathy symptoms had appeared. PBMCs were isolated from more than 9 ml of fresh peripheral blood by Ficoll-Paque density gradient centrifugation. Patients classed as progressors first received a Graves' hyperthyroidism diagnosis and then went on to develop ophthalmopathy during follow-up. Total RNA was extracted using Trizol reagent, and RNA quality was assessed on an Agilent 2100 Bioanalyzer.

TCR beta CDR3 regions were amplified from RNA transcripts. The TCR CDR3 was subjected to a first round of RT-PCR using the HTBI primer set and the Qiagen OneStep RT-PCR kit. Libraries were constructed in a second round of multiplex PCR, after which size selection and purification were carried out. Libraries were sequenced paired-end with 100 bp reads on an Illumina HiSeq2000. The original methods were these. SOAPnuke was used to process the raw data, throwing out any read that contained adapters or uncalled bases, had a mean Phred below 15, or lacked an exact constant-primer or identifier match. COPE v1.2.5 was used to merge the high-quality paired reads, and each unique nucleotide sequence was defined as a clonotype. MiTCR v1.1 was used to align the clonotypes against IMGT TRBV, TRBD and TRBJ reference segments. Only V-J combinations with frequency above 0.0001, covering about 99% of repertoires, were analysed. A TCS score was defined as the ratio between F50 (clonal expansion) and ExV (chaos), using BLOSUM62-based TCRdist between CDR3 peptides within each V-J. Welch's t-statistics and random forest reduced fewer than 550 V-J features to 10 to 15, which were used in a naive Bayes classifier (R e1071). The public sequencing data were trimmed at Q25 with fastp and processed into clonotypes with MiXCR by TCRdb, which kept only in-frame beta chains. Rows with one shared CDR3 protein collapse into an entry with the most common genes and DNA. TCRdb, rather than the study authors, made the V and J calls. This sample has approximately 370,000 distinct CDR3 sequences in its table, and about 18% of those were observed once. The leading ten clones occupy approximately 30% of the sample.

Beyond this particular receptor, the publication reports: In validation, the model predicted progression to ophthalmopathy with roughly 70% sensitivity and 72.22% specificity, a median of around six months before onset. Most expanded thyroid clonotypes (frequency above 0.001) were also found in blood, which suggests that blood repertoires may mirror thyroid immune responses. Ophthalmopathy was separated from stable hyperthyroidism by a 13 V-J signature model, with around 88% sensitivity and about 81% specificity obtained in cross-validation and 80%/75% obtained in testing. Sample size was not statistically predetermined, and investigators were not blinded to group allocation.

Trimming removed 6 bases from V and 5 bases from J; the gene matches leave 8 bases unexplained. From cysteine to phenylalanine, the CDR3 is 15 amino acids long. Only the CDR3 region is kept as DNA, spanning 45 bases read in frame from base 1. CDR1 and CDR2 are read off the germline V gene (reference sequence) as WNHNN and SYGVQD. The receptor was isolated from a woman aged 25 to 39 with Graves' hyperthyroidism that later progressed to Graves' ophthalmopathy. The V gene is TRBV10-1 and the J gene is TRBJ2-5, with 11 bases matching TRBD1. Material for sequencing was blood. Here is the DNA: TGCGCCAGCAGGGCCGGGACAGGGGGTAACGAGACCCAGTACTTC. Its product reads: CASRAGTGGNETQYF.